This T cell receptor (beta chain) stems from a study of vaccination effects on CD4 cells after COVID-19. CD4+ T cells specific for antigen were expanded with viral peptide pools by the ViraFEST assay before sequencing. Upon completion of roughly ten days in culture, CD4+ T cells were isolated. Previously uninfected by SARS-CoV-2, the vaccine recipients also showed negative nucleocapsid antibodies. Regarding this clone: Antigen specificity is unknown.

The assay was immunoSEQ multiplex PCR, and TCRdb's table has in-frame clones only and misses some. The sample yields some 22,000 clones, 60% to 85% seen once. The CDR3 has 18 amino acids. V lost 3 bases, J lost 4 bases, and 15 bases stayed unmatched. Germline CDR1 is KGHSH and CDR2 is LQKENI. The specimen comprised CD4+ T cells from PBMCs cultured with HCoV-OC43 spike peptides, sampled before COVID-19 vaccination. Subset given: HCoV-OC43 spike overlapping peptide pool stimulation. The V call is TRBV18, the J call TRBJ1-1, with 9 bases matching TRBD1. This TCR derives from a human donor who received a COVID-19 vaccine. The CDR3 nucleotides read TGTGCCAGCTCACCGACCCCATTACCGGGACAGGGAGGCACTGAAGCTTTCTTT. It translates to CASSPTPLPGQGGTEAFF.